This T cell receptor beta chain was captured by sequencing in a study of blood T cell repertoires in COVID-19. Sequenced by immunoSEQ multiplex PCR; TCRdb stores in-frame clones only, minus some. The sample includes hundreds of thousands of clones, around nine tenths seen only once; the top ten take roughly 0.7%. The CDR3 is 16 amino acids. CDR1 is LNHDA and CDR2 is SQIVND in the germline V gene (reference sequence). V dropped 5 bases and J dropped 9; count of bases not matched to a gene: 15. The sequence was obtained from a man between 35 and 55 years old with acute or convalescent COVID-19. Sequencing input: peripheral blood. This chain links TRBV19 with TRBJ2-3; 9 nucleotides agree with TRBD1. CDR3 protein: CASSPRTGVLLRTQYF. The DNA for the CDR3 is TGTGCCAGTAGTCCCAGGACAGGGGTCCTATTAAGGACGCAGTATTTT.